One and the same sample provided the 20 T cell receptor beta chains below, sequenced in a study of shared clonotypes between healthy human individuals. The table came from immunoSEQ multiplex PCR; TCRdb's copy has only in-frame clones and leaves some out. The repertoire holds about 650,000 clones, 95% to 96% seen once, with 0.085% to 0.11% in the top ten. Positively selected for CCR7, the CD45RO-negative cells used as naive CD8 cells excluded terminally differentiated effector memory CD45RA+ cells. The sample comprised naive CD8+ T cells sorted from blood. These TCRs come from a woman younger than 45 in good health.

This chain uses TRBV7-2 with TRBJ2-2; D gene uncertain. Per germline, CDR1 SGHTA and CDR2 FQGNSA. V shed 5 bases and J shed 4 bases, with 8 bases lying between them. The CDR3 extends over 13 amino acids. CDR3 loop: CASSLDLTGELFF. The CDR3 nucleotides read TGTGCCAGCAGCCTAGACCTCACCGGGGAGCTGTTTTTT.

The CDR3 DNA is TGTGCCAGCAGCCCGCGGGACGGTTACACCGGGGAGCTGTTTTTT. Its translation is CASSPRDGYTGELFF. The chain couples TRBV7-2 to TRBJ2-2; a possible D gene is TRBD2 (6 bases). Deletions cut 5 bases from V and 3 bases from J, with 13 bases between. The CDR3 is 15 residues long. The germline gives CDR1 SGHTA, CDR2 FQGNSA.

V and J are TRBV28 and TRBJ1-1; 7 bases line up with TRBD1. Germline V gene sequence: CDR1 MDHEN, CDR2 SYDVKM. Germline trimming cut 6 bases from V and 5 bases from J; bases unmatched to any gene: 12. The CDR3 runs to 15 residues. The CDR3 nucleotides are TGTGCCAGCAGCCTGGGCAGGGGGGCCCAGACTGAAGCTTTCTTT. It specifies CASSLGRGAQTEAFF.

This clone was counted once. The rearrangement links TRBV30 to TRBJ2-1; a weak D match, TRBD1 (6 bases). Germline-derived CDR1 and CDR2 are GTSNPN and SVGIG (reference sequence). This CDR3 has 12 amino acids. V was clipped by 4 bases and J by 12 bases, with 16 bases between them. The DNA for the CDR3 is TGTGCCTGGAAAGGCCACAGGGAAGGGCAGTTCTTC. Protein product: CAWKGHREGQFF.

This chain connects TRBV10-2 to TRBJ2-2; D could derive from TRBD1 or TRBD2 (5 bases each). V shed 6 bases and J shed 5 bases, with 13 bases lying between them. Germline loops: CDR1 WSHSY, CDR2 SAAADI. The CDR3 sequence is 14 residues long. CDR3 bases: TGCGCCAGCAGATCCCTGGGGGATACCGGGGAGCTGTTTTTT. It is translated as CASRSLGDTGELFF.

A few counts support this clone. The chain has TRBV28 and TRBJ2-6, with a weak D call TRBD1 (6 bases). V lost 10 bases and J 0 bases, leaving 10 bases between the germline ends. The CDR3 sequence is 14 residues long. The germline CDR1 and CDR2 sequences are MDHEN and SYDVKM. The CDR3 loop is CATGESSGANVLTF. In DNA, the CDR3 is TGTGCCACAGGGGAGAGCTCTGGGGCCAACGTCCTGACTTTC.

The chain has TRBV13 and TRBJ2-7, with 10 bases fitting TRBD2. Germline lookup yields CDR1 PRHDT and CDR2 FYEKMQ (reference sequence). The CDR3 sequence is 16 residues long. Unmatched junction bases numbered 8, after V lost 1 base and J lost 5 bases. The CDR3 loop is CASSLEASGSPDEQYF. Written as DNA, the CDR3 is TGTGCCAGCAGCTTAGAGGCTAGCGGGAGTCCCGACGAGCAGTACTTC.

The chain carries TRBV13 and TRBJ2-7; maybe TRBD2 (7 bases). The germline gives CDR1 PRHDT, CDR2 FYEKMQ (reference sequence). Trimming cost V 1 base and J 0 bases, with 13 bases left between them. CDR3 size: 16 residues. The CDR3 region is CASSLEPGGASYEQYF. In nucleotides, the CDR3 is TGTGCCAGCAGCTTAGAGCCGGGGGGCGCCTCCTACGAGCAGTACTTC.

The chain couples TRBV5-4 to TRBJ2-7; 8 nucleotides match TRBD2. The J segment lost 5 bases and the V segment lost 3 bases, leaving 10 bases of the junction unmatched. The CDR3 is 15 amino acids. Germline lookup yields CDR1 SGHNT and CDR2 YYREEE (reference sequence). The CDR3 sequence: CASSSLSGSLNEQYF. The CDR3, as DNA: TGTGCCAGCAGCTCCCTAAGCGGGAGTCTGAACGAGCAGTACTTC.

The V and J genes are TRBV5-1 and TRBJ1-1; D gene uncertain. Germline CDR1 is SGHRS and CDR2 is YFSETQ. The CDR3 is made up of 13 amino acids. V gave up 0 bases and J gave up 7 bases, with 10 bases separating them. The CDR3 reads CASSLGQLNEAFF. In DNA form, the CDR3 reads TGCGCCAGCAGCTTGGGTCAGCTTAATGAAGCTTTCTTT.

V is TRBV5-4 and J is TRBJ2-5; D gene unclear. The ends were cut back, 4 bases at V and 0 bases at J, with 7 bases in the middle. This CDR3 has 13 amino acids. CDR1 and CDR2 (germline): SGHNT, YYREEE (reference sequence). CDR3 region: CASSPRDQETQYF. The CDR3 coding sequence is TGTGCCAGCAGCCCCCGCGACCAAGAGACCCAGTACTTC. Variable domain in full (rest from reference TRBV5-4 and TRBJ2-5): ETGVTQSPTHLIKTRGQQVTLRCSSQSGHNTVSWYQQALGQGPQFIFQYYREEENGRGNFPPRFSGLQFPNYSSELNVNALELDDSALYLCASSPRDQETQYFGPGTRLLVL.

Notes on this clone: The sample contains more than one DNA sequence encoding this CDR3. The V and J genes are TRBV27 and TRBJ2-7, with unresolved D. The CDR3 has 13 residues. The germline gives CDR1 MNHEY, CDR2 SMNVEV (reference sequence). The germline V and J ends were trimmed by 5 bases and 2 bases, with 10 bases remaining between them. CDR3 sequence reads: CASSPGRTYEQYF. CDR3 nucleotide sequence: TGTGCCAGCAGTCCCGGACGGACCTACGAGCAGTACTTC.

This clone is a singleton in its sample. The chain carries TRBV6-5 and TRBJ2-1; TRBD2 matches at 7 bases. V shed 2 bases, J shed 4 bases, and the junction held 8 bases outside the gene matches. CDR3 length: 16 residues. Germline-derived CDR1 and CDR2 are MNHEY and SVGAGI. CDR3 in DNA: TGTGCCAGCAGTTACAGCACGGCTAGCGGTTACAATGAGCAGTTCTTC. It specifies CASSYSTASGYNEQFF.

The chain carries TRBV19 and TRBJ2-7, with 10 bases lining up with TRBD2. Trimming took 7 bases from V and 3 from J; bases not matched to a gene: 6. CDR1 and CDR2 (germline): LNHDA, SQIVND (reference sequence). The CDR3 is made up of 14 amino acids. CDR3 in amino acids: CASMGGTSDYEQYF. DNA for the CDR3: TGTGCCAGTATGGGGGGGACTAGCGACTACGAGCAGTACTTC.

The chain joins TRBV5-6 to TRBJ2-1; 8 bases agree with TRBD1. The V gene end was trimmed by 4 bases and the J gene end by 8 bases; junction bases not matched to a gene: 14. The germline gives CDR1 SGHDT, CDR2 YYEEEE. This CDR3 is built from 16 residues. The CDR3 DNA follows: TGTGCCAGCAGCGATCGGACAGGGACGTTTCTGTATGAGCAGTTCTTC. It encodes CASSDRTGTFLYEQFF.

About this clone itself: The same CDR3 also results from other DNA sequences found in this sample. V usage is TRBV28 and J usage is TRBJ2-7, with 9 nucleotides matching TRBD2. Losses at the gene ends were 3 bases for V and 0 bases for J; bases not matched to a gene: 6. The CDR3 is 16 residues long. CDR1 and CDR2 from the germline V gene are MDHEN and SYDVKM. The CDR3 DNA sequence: TGTGCCAGCAGTTTTCCGACTAGCGGAAGCTCCTACGAGCAGTACTTC. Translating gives CASSFPTSGSSYEQYF.

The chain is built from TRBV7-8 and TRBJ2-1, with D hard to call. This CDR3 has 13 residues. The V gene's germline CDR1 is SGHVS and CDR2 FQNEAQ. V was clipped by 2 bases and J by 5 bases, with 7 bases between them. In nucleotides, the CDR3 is TGTGCCAGCAGCTTACTCCAGAACAATGAGCAGTTCTTC. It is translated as CASSLLQNNEQFF.

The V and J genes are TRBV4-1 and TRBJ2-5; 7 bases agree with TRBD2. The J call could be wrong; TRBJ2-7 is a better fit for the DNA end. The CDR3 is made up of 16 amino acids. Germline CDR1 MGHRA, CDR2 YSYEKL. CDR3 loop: CASSQGSGLPLNEQYF. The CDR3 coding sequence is TGCGCCAGCAGCCAAGGATCGGGACTACCTTTAAACGAGCAGTACTTC.

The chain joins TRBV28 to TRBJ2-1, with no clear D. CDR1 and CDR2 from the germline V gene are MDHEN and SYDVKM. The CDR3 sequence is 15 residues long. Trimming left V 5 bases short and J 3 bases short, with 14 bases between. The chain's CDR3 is CASSQIYPLYNEQFF. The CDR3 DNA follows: TGTGCCAGCAGTCAGATCTATCCGCTCTACAATGAGCAGTTCTTC.

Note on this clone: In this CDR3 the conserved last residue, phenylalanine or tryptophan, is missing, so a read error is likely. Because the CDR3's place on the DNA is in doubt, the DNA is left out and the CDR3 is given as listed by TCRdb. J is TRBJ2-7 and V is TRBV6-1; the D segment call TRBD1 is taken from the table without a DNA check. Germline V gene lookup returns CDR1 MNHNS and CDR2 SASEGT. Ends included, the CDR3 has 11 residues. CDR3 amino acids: CASSEHREFFI.